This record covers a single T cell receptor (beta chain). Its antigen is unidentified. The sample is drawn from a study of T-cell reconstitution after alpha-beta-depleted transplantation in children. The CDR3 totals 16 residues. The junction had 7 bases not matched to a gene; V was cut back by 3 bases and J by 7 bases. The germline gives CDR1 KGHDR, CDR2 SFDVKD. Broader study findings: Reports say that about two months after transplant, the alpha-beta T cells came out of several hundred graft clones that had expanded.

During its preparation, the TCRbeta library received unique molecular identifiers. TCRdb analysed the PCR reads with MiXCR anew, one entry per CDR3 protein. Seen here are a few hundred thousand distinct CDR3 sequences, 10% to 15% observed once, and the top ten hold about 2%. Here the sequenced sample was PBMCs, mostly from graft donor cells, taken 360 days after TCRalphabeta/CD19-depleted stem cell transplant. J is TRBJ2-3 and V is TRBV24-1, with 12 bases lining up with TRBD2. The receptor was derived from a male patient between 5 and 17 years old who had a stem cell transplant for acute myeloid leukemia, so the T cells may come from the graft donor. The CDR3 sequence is CATSDGLAGGLNTQYF. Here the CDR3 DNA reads TGTGCCACCAGTGATGGGCTAGCGGGAGGGCTAAATACGCAGTATTTT.